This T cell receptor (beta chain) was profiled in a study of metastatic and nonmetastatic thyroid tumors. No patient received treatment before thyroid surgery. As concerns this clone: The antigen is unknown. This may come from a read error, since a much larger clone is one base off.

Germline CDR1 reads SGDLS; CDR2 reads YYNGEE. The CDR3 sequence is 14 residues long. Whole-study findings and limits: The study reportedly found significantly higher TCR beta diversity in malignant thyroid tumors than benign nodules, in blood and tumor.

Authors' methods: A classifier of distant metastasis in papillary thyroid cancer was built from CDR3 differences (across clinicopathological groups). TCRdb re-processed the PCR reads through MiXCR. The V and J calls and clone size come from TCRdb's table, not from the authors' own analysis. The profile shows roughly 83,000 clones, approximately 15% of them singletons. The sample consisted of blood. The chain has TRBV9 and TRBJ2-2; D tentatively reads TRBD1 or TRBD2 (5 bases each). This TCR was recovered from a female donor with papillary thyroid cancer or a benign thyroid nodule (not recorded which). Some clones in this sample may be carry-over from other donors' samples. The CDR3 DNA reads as TGTGCCAGCAGCCCGGACCCAGGGACCGTGGAGCTGTTTTTT. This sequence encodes CASSPDPGTVELFF. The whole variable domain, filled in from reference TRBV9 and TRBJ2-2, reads DSGVTQTPKHLITATGQRVTLRCSPRSGDLSVYWYQQSLDQGLQFLIQYYNGEERAKGNILERFSAQQFPDLHSELNLSSLELGDSALYFCASSPDPGTVELFFGEGSRLTVL.